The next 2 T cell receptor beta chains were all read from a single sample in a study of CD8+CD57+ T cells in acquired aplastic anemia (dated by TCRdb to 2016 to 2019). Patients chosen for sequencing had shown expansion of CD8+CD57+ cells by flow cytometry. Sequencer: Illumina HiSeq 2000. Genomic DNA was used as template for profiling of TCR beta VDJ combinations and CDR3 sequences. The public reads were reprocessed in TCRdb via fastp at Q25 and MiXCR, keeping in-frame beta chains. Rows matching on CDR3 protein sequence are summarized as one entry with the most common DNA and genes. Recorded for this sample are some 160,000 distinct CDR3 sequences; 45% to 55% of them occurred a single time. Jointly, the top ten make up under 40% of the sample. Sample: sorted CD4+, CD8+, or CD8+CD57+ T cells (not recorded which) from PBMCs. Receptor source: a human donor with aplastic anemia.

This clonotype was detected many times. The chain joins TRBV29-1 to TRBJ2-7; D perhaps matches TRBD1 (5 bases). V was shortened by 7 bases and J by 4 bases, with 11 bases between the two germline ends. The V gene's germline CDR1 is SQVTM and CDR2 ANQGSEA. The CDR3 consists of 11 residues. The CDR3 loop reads CSAAQGYEQYF. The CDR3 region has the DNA TGCAGCGCCGCCCAGGGTTACGAGCAGTACTTC.

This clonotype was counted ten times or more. In nucleotides, the CDR3 is TGTGCCAGCAGCTTAGCCCGAGCGGGGGACTCCTACGAGCAGTACTTC. This codes for CASSLARAGDSYEQYF. This chain uses TRBV13 with TRBJ2-7, with TRBD2 identical over 8 bases. The V gene's germline CDR1 is PRHDT and CDR2 FYEKMQ (reference sequence). This CDR3 is 16 amino acids long. V shed 1 base, J shed 0 bases, and the junction held 5 bases outside the gene matches. The complete variable domain, with remaining parts taken from reference TRBV13 and TRBJ2-7, reads AAGVIQSPRHLIKEKRETATLKCYPIPRHDTVYWYQQGPGQDPQFLISFYEKMQSDKGSIPDRFSAQQFSDYHSELNMSSLELGDSALYFCASSLARAGDSYEQYFGPGTRLTVT.